The 26 T cell receptor beta chains reported below all come from one sample, sequenced in a study of CD8 T cells in ankylosing spondylitis. One entry per CDR3 protein results from TCRdb running MiXCR on the 5' RACE reads. The repertoire consists of over 30,000 distinct CDR3 sequences, with approximately 9.9% occurring once and the leading ten covering around 20%. What was sequenced was synovial fluid, either unsorted or a sorted T cell fraction (not recorded which). The receptors were sampled from a male donor with ankylosing spondylitis.

The chain has TRBV7-9 and TRBJ2-6; 7 bases map to TRBD1. J lost 0 bases, V lost 5 bases, and 7 bases had no gene match. CDR3 size: 17 residues. Germline loops: CDR1 SEHNR, CDR2 FQNEAQ (reference sequence). This chain's CDR3 is CASSPGTENSGANVLTF. CDR3 sequence (DNA): TGTGCCAGCAGCCCGGGGACAGAAAACTCTGGGGCCAACGTCCTGACTTTC.

This clonotype was counted many times. This CDR3 reads CASSEWGETQYF. CDR3 bases: TGTGCCAGCAGTGAATGGGGAGAGACCCAGTACTTC. This rearrangement joins TRBV2 to TRBJ2-5, with no clear D. The V gene lost 2 bases and the J gene lost 4 bases, with 5 bases spanning the gap. The CDR3 has 12 residues. Germline V gene sequence: CDR1 SNHLY, CDR2 FYNNEI.

This clonotype was counted at least ten times. The chain carries TRBV5-5 and TRBJ2-5; D not resolved. The CDR3 contains 17 residues. CDR1 and CDR2 from the germline V gene are SGHKS and YYEKEE (reference sequence). V was clipped by 0 bases and J by 2 bases, with 17 bases between them. The CDR3 DNA sequence: TGTGCCAGCAGCTTGGAGAGGCCAGGAGCATTACAAGAGACCCAGTACTTC. It translates to CASSLERPGALQETQYF.

The table lists this clonotype with a few counts. The genes are TRBV11-2 and TRBJ2-2; D ambiguous. Germline lookup yields CDR1 SGHAT and CDR2 FQNNGV. V shed 8 bases and J shed 6 bases, with 7 bases lying between them. This CDR3 comprises 11 residues. The CDR3 loop reads CASGVSGELFF. The CDR3 nucleotides read TGTGCCAGCGGGGTGTCCGGGGAGCTGTTTTTT.

V usage is TRBV6-2 or TRBV6-3 and J usage is TRBJ2-7; unclear D gene. The germline gives CDR1 MNHEY, CDR2 SVGEGT. Between the trimmed V and J ends, which lost 1 base and 1 base, there was a span of 8 bases. The CDR3 is 14 residues long. The CDR3 bases are TGTGCCAGCAGTTACTGGGCAGGATCCTACGAGCAGTACTTC. Its translation is CASSYWAGSYEQYF.

V is TRBV28 and J is TRBJ2-7; 8 nucleotides match TRBD2. V lost 5 bases, J lost 12 bases, and 9 bases stayed unmatched. From germline, CDR1 is MDHEN and CDR2 SYDVKM. This CDR3 is 12 amino acids long. The CDR3: CASSTGLGSRYF. CDR3 DNA: TGTGCCAGCAGTACGGGACTAGGGTCACGGTACTTC.

This clonotype was seen a handful of times. CDR3 DNA sequence: TGTGCCAGCAGCCAAGGCGGACTAGCAGGCACAGATACGCAGTATTTT. Residues: CASSQGGLAGTDTQYF. The chain is built from TRBV3-1 and TRBJ2-3; 8 bases are a match to TRBD2. Trimming took 1 base from V and 1 from J; bases not matched to a gene: 4. This CDR3 comprises 16 residues. Looked up from germline, CDR1 is LGHDT and CDR2 is YNNKEL (reference sequence).

The J gene is TRBJ1-5, the V gene TRBV28; D remains unclear. Trimming cost V 5 bases and J 0 bases, with 14 bases left between them. From germline, CDR1 is MDHEN and CDR2 SYDVKM. CDR3 length: 16 residues. CDR3 loop: CASSPAGRDSNQPQHF. In DNA, the CDR3 is TGTGCCAGCAGTCCCGCGGGGAGAGATAGCAATCAGCCCCAGCATTTT.

This clonotype was seen more than once but under ten times. V is TRBV13 and J is TRBJ2-1, with 7 nucleotides matching TRBD2. The CDR3 is made up of 13 amino acids. CDR1 is PRHDT and CDR2 is FYEKMQ in the germline V gene (reference sequence). Trimming took 5 bases from V and 6 from J; bases not matched to a gene: 4. The CDR3 nucleotides are TGTGCCAGCAGCGCGGGACTACCCAATGAGCAGTTCTTC. Translating it yields CASSAGLPNEQFF.

V and J are TRBV28 and TRBJ2-7, with D tentatively TRBD2 (5 bases). CDR1 and CDR2 from the germline V gene are MDHEN and SYDVKM. Trimming removed 6 bases at V and 4 bases at J, with 13 bases between. CDR3 length: 13 amino acids. CDR3 coding DNA: TGTGCCAGCAGACCGGGCGGGTGGTACGAGCAGTACTTC. It yields the protein CASRPGGWYEQYF.

Written as DNA, the CDR3 is TGCGCCAGCAGCTTGGTGACAGGGAACACTGAAGCTTTCTTT. Amino acid sequence: CASSLVTGNTEAFF. This rearrangement joins TRBV5-1 to TRBJ1-1; the D gene is possibly TRBD1 (6 bases). Trimming removed 0 bases from V and 1 base from J, with 7 bases in between. Germline CDR1 reads SGHRS; CDR2 reads YFSETQ. The CDR3 totals 14 residues.

The table lists this clonotype with many counts. The chain links TRBV27 to TRBJ1-2, with 7 bases lining up with TRBD1. The V gene end was trimmed by 5 bases and the J gene end by 3 bases; junction bases not matched to a gene: 6. The CDR3 sequence is 14 residues long. Germline CDR1 MNHEY, CDR2 SMNVEV (reference sequence). The CDR3 here is CASSPDRVYYGYTF. For the CDR3, the DNA is TGTGCCAGCAGTCCAGACAGGGTGTACTATGGCTACACCTTC.

This clonotype showed up just a few times. V gene TRBV2 combines with J gene TRBJ2-2, with 12 bases lining up with TRBD2. Trimming removed 0 bases from V and 6 bases from J; junction bases left unmatched: 5. Looked up from germline, CDR1 is SNHLY and CDR2 is FYNNEI. The CDR3 is 17 amino acids. The DNA of the CDR3 is TGTGCCAGCAGTGAAGCCCTAGCGGGGGGGGTTGCCGGGGAGCTGTTTTTT. It yields the protein CASSEALAGGVAGELFF. The variable domain in full, completed from reference TRBV2 and TRBJ2-2, reads EPEVTQTPSHQVTQMGQEVILRCVPISNHLYFYWYRQILGQKVEFLVSFYNNEISEKSEIFDDQFSVERPDGSNFTLKIRSTKLEDSAMYFCASSEALAGGVAGELFFGEGSRLTVL.

This clonotype was found a few times. The V call is TRBV7-2, the J call TRBJ2-5; no reliable D call. This CDR3 is built from 15 residues. Germline V gives CDR1 SGHTA, CDR2 FQGNSA. Between the trimmed V and J ends, which lost 4 bases and 4 bases, there was a span of 16 bases. The CDR3 coding sequence is TGTGCCAGCAGCTCCGGGTCCGGTTCTCGAGAGACCCAGTACTTC. Translated, it gives CASSSGSGSRETQYF.

The rearrangement uses TRBV11-2 and TRBJ1-3; no firm D call. CDR3 length: 15 amino acids. CDR1 and CDR2 (germline): SGHAT, FQNNGV. V was pared by 5 bases and J by 2 bases, with 13 bases between. This CDR3 is CASSPTTSPGNTIYF. In DNA, the CDR3 is TGTGCCAGCAGCCCTACAACATCTCCTGGAAACACCATATATTTT. Complete variable domain (other parts from reference TRBV11-2 and TRBJ1-3): EAGVAQSPRYKIIEKRQSVAFWCNPISGHATLYWYQQILGQGPKLLIQFQNNGVVDDSQLPKDRFSAERLKGVDSTLKIQPAKLEDSAVYLCASSPTTSPGNTIYFGEGSWLTVV.

This clonotype was observed at least ten times. The CDR3 DNA is TGTGCCAGCAGCCCGACCCGGAACACTGAAGCTTTCTTT. Translating it yields CASSPTRNTEAFF. The chain links TRBV7-2 to TRBJ1-1; D gene ambiguous. Trimming removed 5 bases at V and 1 base at J, with 8 bases between. This CDR3 is built from 13 residues. The V gene's germline CDR1 is SGHTA and CDR2 FQGNSA.

The J gene is TRBJ2-1, the V gene TRBV11-2; TRBD2 agrees at 8 bases. The junction had 7 bases not matched to a gene; V was cut back by 1 base and J by 8 bases. The CDR3 consists of 15 residues. The V gene's germline CDR1 is SGHAT and CDR2 FQNNGV. CDR3 amino acids: CASSLGTSSFDEQFF. CDR3 sequence (DNA): TGTGCCAGCAGCTTAGGGACTAGCAGCTTTGATGAGCAGTTCTTC.

This chain uses TRBV9 with TRBJ1-1, with a weak D call TRBD1 (6 bases). The germline V and J ends were trimmed by 2 bases and 1 base, with 15 bases remaining between them. The CDR3 has 16 amino acids. The germline gives CDR1 SGDLS, CDR2 YYNGEE. In nucleotides, the CDR3 is TGTGCCAGCAGCGTGGGCCGGGGGGCCTCGAACACTGAAGCTTTCTTT. This gives the protein CASSVGRGASNTEAFF.

This chain joins TRBV6-5 and TRBJ1-3; D gene uncertain. This CDR3 comprises 16 residues. Trimming removed 0 bases at V and 0 bases at J, with 9 bases between. Germline V gene lookup returns CDR1 MNHEY and CDR2 SVGAGI. In DNA, the CDR3 is TGTGCCAGCAGTTACTCGATCCAGATCTCTGGAAACACCATATATTTT. Its translation is CASSYSIQISGNTIYF.

There are many counts of this clonotype. This chain joins TRBV7-2 and TRBJ2-3; 9 nucleotides line up with TRBD1. The CDR3 extends over 16 amino acids. Losses at the gene ends were 4 bases for V and 4 bases for J; bases not matched to a gene: 9. Per the germline V gene, CDR1 is SGHTA and CDR2 is FQGNSA. Written as DNA, the CDR3 is TGTGCCAGCAGCTCTATCGGGACAGGGTTGCCAGATACGCAGTATTTT. It codes for CASSSIGTGLPDTQYF.

The table lists this clonotype with many counts. The J gene is TRBJ1-1, the V gene TRBV20-1; 9 bases align to TRBD1. With 3 bases clipped from V and 1 base from J, the junction kept 6 bases outside the gene matches. The CDR3 consists of 15 residues. Germline CDR1 reads DFQATT; CDR2 reads SNEGSKA (reference sequence). This chain's CDR3 is CSARAGTGTNTEAFF. The CDR3 DNA reads as TGCAGTGCTAGGGCGGGGACAGGGACGAACACTGAAGCTTTCTTT.

The chain is built from TRBV5-1 and TRBJ2-1; 8 bases align to TRBD2. Trimming at V came to 5 bases and at J to 1 base, leaving 5 bases not matched to a gene. The CDR3 contains 15 residues. Germline values: CDR1 SGHRS, CDR2 YFSETQ. This chain's CDR3 is CASSATSESYNEQFF. The CDR3 coding sequence is TGCGCCAGCAGTGCGACTAGCGAATCCTACAATGAGCAGTTCTTC.

In its sample, this clonotype was seen many times. V is TRBV20-1 and J is TRBJ2-3; 7 bases fit TRBD2. CDR1 DFQATT and CDR2 SNEGSKA come from the germline V gene (reference sequence). CDR3 size: 15 residues. With V trimmed by 5 bases and J by 4 bases, 12 bases remained unmatched. The CDR3 nucleotides are TGCAGTGCTCAGATGGGGAGGGCCGTGGCAGATACGCAGTATTTT. Its translation is CSAQMGRAVADTQYF.

V and J are TRBV7-3 and TRBJ2-5; D is undetermined. The CDR3 loop spans 15 amino acids. With 3 bases removed from V and 2 bases from J, the gap between germline ends came to 13 bases. Germline CDR1 reads SGHTA; CDR2 reads FQGTGA. The CDR3 DNA follows: TGTGCCAGCAGCTTCGCCGGGTCAACACAAGAGACCCAGTACTTC. As protein: CASSFAGSTQETQYF.

The J gene is TRBJ1-5, the V gene TRBV2, with D uncertain. This CDR3 contains 14 residues. Germline assignment: CDR1 SNHLY and CDR2 FYNNEI. V lost 2 bases and J 1 base, leaving 6 bases between the germline ends. Here the CDR3 reads CASSELDSNQPQHF. The CDR3 DNA is TGTGCCAGCAGTGAATTGGACAGCAATCAGCCCCAGCATTTT.

This clonotype was observed a few times. V usage is TRBV19 and J usage is TRBJ2-3; the D gene is possibly TRBD1 (6 bases). Germline loops: CDR1 LNHDA, CDR2 SQIVND (reference sequence). The V gene lost 9 bases and the J gene lost 2 bases, with 18 bases spanning the gap. The CDR3 is made up of 15 amino acids. CDR3 sequence (DNA): TGTGCCAGCCGGAATCAGGGGCACCACACAGATACGCAGTATTTT. It encodes CASRNQGHHTDTQYF.